This passage covers 14 T cell receptor beta chains from one sample sequenced in a study of regulatory T cells in long-lasting Graves disease (dated by TCRdb to about 2021). The intended sense of this specimen's time point label: newly diagnosed GD, antithyroid drugs for less than 3 months. For both TCR sequencing and RNA sequencing, RNA was extracted from PBMCs in TRIzol. Libraries were made using multiplex PCR. Sequencing instrument: Illumina HiSeq 4000. iRepertoire HTBI primers and Arm-PCR amplification of CDR3 regions were used to construct TCR beta libraries. TCRdb applied fastp at Q25 and MiXCR to the public reads, then kept only in-frame beta chains. A single entry per CDR3 protein holds the most common genes and DNA from its merged rows. The sample table shows hundreds of thousands of distinct CDR3 sequences, and 16% are seen once. 30% of the sample is in the top ten clones. These data were likewise used in another study, on T cells in Graves' hyperthyroidism and ophthalmopathy.

Sample: peripheral blood mononuclear cells (PBMCs), taken at new diagnosis, from a patient treated with antithyroid drugs. The receptor set was obtained from a man aged 40-49 years with Graves disease. Donor details come from another sample of the same person, matched by shared clones.

V gene TRBV6-2 or TRBV6-3 combines with J gene TRBJ2-3; D is unclear. CDR1 and CDR2 from the germline V gene are MNHEY and SVGEGT. CDR3 length: 15 amino acids. V lost 4 bases, J lost 0 bases, and 11 bases lay in between. CDR3 region: CASSLLRTSTDTQYF. CDR3 nucleotide sequence: TGTGCCAGCAGTTTACTCCGAACTAGCACAGATACGCAGTATTTT.

The chain has TRBV5-1 and TRBJ2-7; 9 bases line up with TRBD1. V lost 0 bases and J lost 3; bases outside the gene matches: 4. Germline lookup yields CDR1 SGHRS and CDR2 YFSETQ. The CDR3 spans 15 residues. DNA of the CDR3: TGCGCCAGCAGCTTGGGACAGGGGGTCGGCTACGAGCAGTACTTC. Translating it yields CASSLGQGVGYEQYF. Full variable domain (outside the CDR3, taken from reference TRBV5-1 and TRBJ2-7): KAGVTQTPRYLIKTRGQQVTLSCSPISGHRSVSWYQQTPGQGLQFLFEYFSETQRNKGNFPGRFSGRQFSNSRSEMNVSTLELGDSALYLCASSLGQGVGYEQYFGPGTRLTVT.

This clonotype was seen more than once but under ten times. A read error likely explains this, since a far larger clone differs by one base. The chain employs TRBV12-3 or TRBV12-4 and TRBJ2-3; TRBD2 agrees at 8 bases. The CDR3 sequence is 17 residues long. V gave up 4 bases and J gave up 3 bases; unmatched junction bases: 12. The CDR3 here is CASSSRTNGGVTDTQYF. The CDR3 region has the DNA TGTGCCAGCAGTTCCCGGACTAACGGGGGGGTGACAGATACGCAGTATTTT.

This clonotype was found many times. The V call is TRBV29-1, the J call TRBJ1-1, with a weak D call TRBD1 (6 bases). Germline values: CDR1 SQVTM, CDR2 ANQGSEA. The germline V and J ends were trimmed by 7 bases and 1 base, with 10 bases remaining between them. The CDR3 is 12 amino acids. CDR3 nucleotides: TGCAGCGCTTTACAGGGGAACACTGAAGCTTTCTTT. Translation gives CSALQGNTEAFF. Supplemented by reference TRBV29-1 and TRBJ1-1, the full variable domain reads SAVISQKPSRDICQRGTSLTIQCQVDSQVTMMFWYRQQPGQSLTLIATANQGSEATYESGFVIDKFPISRPNLTFSTLTVSNMSPEDSSIYLCSALQGNTEAFFGQGTRLTVV.

In this sample, this clonotype turned up many times. The chain recombines TRBV5-1 with TRBJ2-7; D is possibly TRBD2 (6 bases). The germline V gene encodes CDR1 SGHRS and CDR2 YFSETQ. Trimming removed 4 bases at V and 3 bases at J, with 20 bases between. This CDR3 has 16 residues. CDR3 DNA sequence: TGCGCCAGCAGCCGTTGGTCCCTGGGGCGGGGCTACGAGCAGTACTTC. Protein sequence: CASSRWSLGRGYEQYF.

The V call is TRBV15, the J call TRBJ1-2; D is possibly TRBD1 (6 bases). The CDR3 covers 15 residues. Trimming took off 4 bases at V and 8 bases at J, with 20 bases between the two ends. Germline V gene data show CDR1 as LNHNV and CDR2 as YYDKDF (reference sequence). CDR3 DNA sequence: TGTGCCACCAGCATATACAGGGCGTCTGTGGGGGGCTACACCTTC. The encoded protein is CATSIYRASVGGYTF.

This clonotype showed up many times. This chain joins TRBV9 and TRBJ2-5, with a weak D call TRBD2 (5 bases). The CDR3 is 15 amino acids. Between the trimmed V and J ends, which lost 4 bases and 4 bases, there was a span of 17 bases. The germline V gene has CDR1 SGDLS and CDR2 YYNGEE. The CDR3 nucleotides read TGTGCCAGCAGCCCGAGGGCAGTGGCGAGAGAGACCCAGTACTTC. Its translation is CASSPRAVARETQYF. The full variable domain, with the rest looked up from reference TRBV9 and TRBJ2-5, is DSGVTQTPKHLITATGQRVTLRCSPRSGDLSVYWYQQSLDQGLQFLIQYYNGEERAKGNILERFSAQQFPDLHSELNLSSLELGDSALYFCASSPRAVARETQYFGPGTRLLVL.

This clonotype has at least ten counts. Germline is not matched at one junction end, which may reflect a read error. This rearrangement joins TRBV5-1 to TRBJ2-1; 9 bases line up with TRBD2. CDR3 length equals 14 residues. Germline CDR1 SGHRS, CDR2 YFSETQ. The CDR3 is CANSLVAGGREQFF. In DNA, the CDR3 is TGCGCCAACAGCTTGGTCGCGGGGGGGCGTGAGCAGTTCTTC. The full variable domain, its missing parts supplied by reference TRBV5-1 and TRBJ2-1, is KAGVTQTPRYLIKTRGQQVTLSCSPISGHRSVSWYQQTPGQGLQFLFEYFSETQRNKGNFPGRFSGRQFSNSRSEMNVSTLELGDSALYLCANSLVAGGREQFFGPGTRLTVL.

This clonotype was detected ten times or more. The chain joins TRBV12-3 or TRBV12-4 to TRBJ2-3; D may correspond to TRBD1 or TRBD2 (6 bases each). The CDR3 is 16 residues long. The ends were cut back, 3 bases at V and 3 bases at J, with 16 bases in the middle. The CDR3 here is CASSLSGAPLTDTQYF. The CDR3 DNA is TGTGCCAGCAGTTTGTCGGGGGCACCTTTGACAGATACGCAGTATTTT.

The chain combines TRBV5-1 with TRBJ2-7; TRBD1 or TRBD2 may be the D gene (6 bases each). V was clipped by 4 bases and J by 3 bases, with 11 bases between them. CDR3 size: 13 residues. The germline V gene encodes CDR1 SGHRS and CDR2 YFSETQ. CDR3 residues: CASSEGGDYEQYF. The DNA of the CDR3 is TGCGCCAGCAGCGAGGGGGGAGACTACGAGCAGTACTTC.

V gene TRBV29-1 combines with J gene TRBJ2-5; 8 positions agree with TRBD1. Looked up from germline, CDR1 is SQVTM and CDR2 is ANQGSEA. The CDR3 contains 14 residues. Trimming cost V 6 bases and J 7 bases; bases outside gene matches: 13. In nucleotides, the CDR3 is TGCAGCGTGGTGGGGACAGGTGTCTATGGGACCCAGTACTTC. This gives the protein CSVVGTGVYGTQYF.

The chain combines TRBV4-1 with TRBJ2-2; 7 bases match TRBD1. The germline CDR1 and CDR2 sequences are MGHRA and YSYEKL. V shed 5 bases, J shed 0 bases, and the junction held 6 bases outside the gene matches. The CDR3 totals 16 residues. The CDR3 coding sequence is TGCGCCAGCAGCACCTACAGGGGCGCGAACACCGGGGAGCTGTTTTTT. It yields the protein CASSTYRGANTGELFF.

This clonotype occurred many times. This chain joins TRBV18 and TRBJ2-5, with D tentatively TRBD1 (7 bases). V dropped 2 bases and J dropped 3 bases, with 16 bases sitting between them. This CDR3 is built from 16 residues. The germline CDR1 and CDR2 sequences are KGHSH and LQKENI. CDR3 protein: CASSPSRSRGEETQYF. DNA of the CDR3: TGTGCCAGCTCACCAAGTCGGTCCAGGGGGGAAGAGACCCAGTACTTC.

This clonotype was counted between two and nine times. The chain couples TRBV20-1 to TRBJ1-4; D is undetermined. The CDR3 runs 13 residues. Trimming pared 3 bases from V and 7 bases from J, leaving 12 bases between. Germline V gives CDR1 DFQATT, CDR2 SNEGSKA (reference sequence). CDR3 nucleotide sequence: TGCAGTGCTAGGCCCGGGTTTACTGAAAAACTGTTTTTT. Translating it yields CSARPGFTEKLFF.